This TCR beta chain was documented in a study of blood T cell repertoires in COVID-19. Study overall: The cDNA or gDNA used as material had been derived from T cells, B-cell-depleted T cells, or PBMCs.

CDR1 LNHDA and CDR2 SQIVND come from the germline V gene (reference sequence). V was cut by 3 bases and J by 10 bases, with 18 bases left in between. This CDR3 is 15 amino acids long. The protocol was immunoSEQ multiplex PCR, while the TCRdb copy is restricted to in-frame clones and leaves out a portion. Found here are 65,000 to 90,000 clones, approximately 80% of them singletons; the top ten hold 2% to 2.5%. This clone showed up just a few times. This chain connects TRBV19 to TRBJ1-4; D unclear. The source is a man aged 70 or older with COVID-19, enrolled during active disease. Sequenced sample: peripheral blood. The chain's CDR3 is CASSIPWKESIKLFF. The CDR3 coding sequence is TGTGCCAGTAGTATCCCCTGGAAGGAGTCGATAAAACTGTTTTTT.